Each of the 15 T cell receptor beta chains below was sequenced from the same sample in a study of blood T cell repertoires in COVID-19. TCRdb's table, derived via immunoSEQ multiplex PCR, lists solely in-frame clones and lacks some. The sample comprises about 18,000 clones, 81% of which are singletons, and roughly 14% rests with the top ten. Sequencing input: peripheral blood. The receptors stem from a man aged 35 to 55 with active or convalescent COVID-19.

The rearrangement links TRBV12-5 to TRBJ1-4, with 8 bases identical to TRBD1. Germline values: CDR1 LGHNT, CDR2 FRNRAP. V was clipped by 2 bases and J by 9 bases; unmatched bases: 5. This CDR3 contains 14 residues. The CDR3 spells CASGLFGTGKKLFF. DNA for the CDR3: TGTGCTAGTGGTTTGTTCGGGACAGGTAAAAAACTGTTTTTT.

The J gene is TRBJ2-2, the V gene TRBV29-1; 11 bases align to TRBD1. In germline, CDR1 is SQVTM, CDR2 ANQGSEA. The CDR3 runs 14 residues. The V segment lost 4 bases and the J segment 5 bases; nucleotides outside the gene matches: 3. This chain's CDR3 is CSVVGQGATGELFF. CDR3 coding DNA: TGCAGCGTTGTAGGACAGGGGGCGACCGGGGAGCTGTTTTTT.

The rearrangement joins TRBV9 to TRBJ1-1; tentative D call: TRBD1 (5 bases). V was cut by 0 bases and J by 0 bases, with 6 bases left in between. CDR1 is SGDLS and CDR2 is YYNGEE in the germline V gene. The CDR3 extends over 14 amino acids. In DNA, the CDR3 is TGTGCCAGCAGCGTAGCAGGGATGAACACTGAAGCTTTCTTT. This encodes CASSVAGMNTEAFF.

The genes are TRBV5-1 and TRBJ2-2, with D hard to call. The CDR3 totals 15 residues. The V end was cut by 3 bases, the J end by 0 bases, with 9 bases between. Germline CDR1 SGHRS, CDR2 YFSETQ. CDR3 DNA: TGCGCCAGCAGCTCCAGTATCACGAACACCGGGGAGCTGTTTTTT. This translates into CASSSSITNTGELFF.

The chain is built from TRBV3-1 (or the pseudogene TRBV3-2) and TRBJ2-5, with 7 bases lining up with TRBD1. CDR1 is LGHDT and CDR2 is YNNKEL in the germline V gene (reference sequence). The CDR3 consists of 14 residues. With V trimmed by 5 bases and J by 0 bases, 3 bases remained unmatched. DNA of the CDR3: TGTGCCAGCAGCGCCGGGACAGACCAAGAGACCCAGTACTTC. Amino acids: CASSAGTDQETQYF.

The chain recombines TRBV5-1 with TRBJ2-7; a possible D gene is TRBD1 (6 bases). Germline V lookup: CDR1 SGHRS, CDR2 YFSETQ. CDR3 length: 22 amino acids. Trimming took off 0 bases at V and 7 bases at J, with 38 bases between the two ends. The CDR3 sequence is CASSLARRDSLDSTFLVREQYF. CDR3 nucleotide sequence: TGCGCCAGCAGCTTGGCCCGTCGAGATTCACTGGACAGTACTTTCCTCGTACGTGAGCAGTACTTC.

The chain combines TRBV10-3 with TRBJ2-3; D not resolved. Trimming cost V 7 bases and J 6 bases, with 20 bases left between them. This CDR3 contains 15 residues. CDR1 is ENHRY, CDR2 SYGVKD, per germline. CDR3 loop: CAITVGPRPSDTQYF. Here the CDR3 DNA reads TGTGCCATCACCGTTGGGCCCCGTCCCTCGGATACGCAGTATTTT.

The CDR3 protein is CSVDRGQDTQYF. DNA of the CDR3: TGCAGCGTGGACAGGGGGCAAGATACGCAGTATTTT. The chain couples TRBV29-1 to TRBJ2-3, with 11 nucleotides matching TRBD1. The junction had 1 base not matched to a gene; V was cut back by 6 bases and J by 5 bases. The germline gives CDR1 SQVTM, CDR2 ANQGSEA. The CDR3 contains 12 residues.

The V gene is TRBV5-1, the J gene TRBJ2-1; TRBD2 matches at 10 bases. The ends lost 0 bases at V and 3 bases at J; junction bases unmatched: 3. The germline V gene has CDR1 SGHRS and CDR2 YFSETQ. This CDR3 region has 16 residues. The CDR3 DNA is TGCGCCAGCAGCTTGGTTAGCGGGGGGCACTACAATGAGCAGTTCTTC. This encodes CASSLVSGGHYNEQFF.

This sequence joins TRBV6-5 and TRBJ1-3; D is unclear. The V end was cut by 4 bases, the J end by 0 bases, with 10 bases between. The CDR3 sequence is 15 residues long. The germline V gene has CDR1 MNHEY and CDR2 SVGAGI. The CDR3 nucleotides are TGTGCCAGCAGTTCCCCAAGCTTCTCTGGAAACACCATATATTTT. This sequence encodes CASSSPSFSGNTIYF.

The chain has TRBV30 and TRBJ1-2; 10 bases align to TRBD1. Germline CDR1 is GTSNPN and CDR2 is SVGIG (reference sequence). Germline trimming cut 1 base from V and 14 bases from J; bases unmatched to any gene: 10. The CDR3 loop spans 13 amino acids. CDR3 sequence reads: CAWSALGQGGETF. DNA for the CDR3: TGTGCCTGGAGTGCCCTCGGACAGGGGGGAGAAACCTTC.

This clone was recorded once. The chain recombines TRBV14 with TRBJ1-2; TRBD1 is a possible D gene (6 bases). The germline gives CDR1 SGHDN, CDR2 FVKESK. The CDR3 consists of 14 residues. V was clipped by 2 bases and J by 2 bases, with 9 bases between them. The CDR3 sequence is CASSQLDRNYGYTF. DNA of the CDR3: TGTGCCAGCAGCCAACTCGACAGGAACTATGGCTACACCTTC.

This clone was seen once. The chain uses TRBV19 and TRBJ1-5, with 10 bases aligning to TRBD1. CDR1 and CDR2 (germline): LNHDA, SQIVND (reference sequence). This CDR3 spans 13 amino acids. The DNA for the CDR3 is TGTGGAGCGACAGGGGGCCGAGGTCAGCCCCAGCATTTT. It translates to CGATGGRGQPQHF.

The rearrangement joins TRBV4-3 to TRBJ2-7; 8 bases map to TRBD1. V shed 1 base, J shed 5 bases, and the junction held 4 bases outside the gene matches. Germline-derived CDR1 and CDR2 are LGHNA and YSLEER. This CDR3 is 14 amino acids long. The CDR3: CASSQGTGSDEQYF. CDR3 sequence (DNA): TGCGCCAGCAGCCAAGGGACAGGGTCGGACGAGCAGTACTTC.

V usage is TRBV5-1 and J usage is TRBJ1-1; D unclear. Germline CDR1 is SGHRS and CDR2 is YFSETQ. Trimming took off 5 bases at V and 4 bases at J, with 12 bases between the two ends. CDR3 length: 13 residues. DNA of the CDR3: TGCGCCAGCAGTTCTACCCGAGGCACTGAAGCTTTCTTT. Translation: CASSSTRGTEAFF.